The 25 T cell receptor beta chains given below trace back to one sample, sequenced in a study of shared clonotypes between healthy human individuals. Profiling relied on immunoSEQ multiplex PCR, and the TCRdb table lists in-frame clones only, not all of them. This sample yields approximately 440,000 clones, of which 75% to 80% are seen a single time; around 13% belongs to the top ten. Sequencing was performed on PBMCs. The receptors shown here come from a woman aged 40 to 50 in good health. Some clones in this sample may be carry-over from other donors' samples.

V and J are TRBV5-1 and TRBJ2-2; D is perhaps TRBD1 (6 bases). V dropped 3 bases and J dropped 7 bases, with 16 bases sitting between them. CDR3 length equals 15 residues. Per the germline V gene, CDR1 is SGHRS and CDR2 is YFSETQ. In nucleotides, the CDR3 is TGCGCCAGCAGCTCCCTCAGGGGACCGAGCGGGGAGCTGTTTTTT. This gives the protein CASSSLRGPSGELFF.

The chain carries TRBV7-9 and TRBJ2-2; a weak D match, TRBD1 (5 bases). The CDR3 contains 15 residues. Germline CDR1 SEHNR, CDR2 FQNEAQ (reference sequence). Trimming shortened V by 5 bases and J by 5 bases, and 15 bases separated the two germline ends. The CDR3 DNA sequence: TGTGCCAGCAGCGATATTAGGGCAGGGACCGGGGAGCTGTTTTTT. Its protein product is CASSDIRAGTGELFF.

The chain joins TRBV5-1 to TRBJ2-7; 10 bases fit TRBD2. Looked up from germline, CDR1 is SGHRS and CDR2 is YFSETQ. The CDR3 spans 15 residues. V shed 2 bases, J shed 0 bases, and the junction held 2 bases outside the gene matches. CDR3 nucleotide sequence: TGCGCCAGCAGCTTCCTAGCGGGAGACTCCTACGAGCAGTACTTC. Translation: CASSFLAGDSYEQYF.

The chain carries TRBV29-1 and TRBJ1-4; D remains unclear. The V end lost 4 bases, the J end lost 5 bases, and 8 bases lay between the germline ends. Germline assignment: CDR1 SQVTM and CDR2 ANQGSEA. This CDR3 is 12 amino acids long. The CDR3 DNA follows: TGCAGCGTTGGGACCTTCAATGAAAAACTGTTTTTT. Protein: CSVGTFNEKLFF.

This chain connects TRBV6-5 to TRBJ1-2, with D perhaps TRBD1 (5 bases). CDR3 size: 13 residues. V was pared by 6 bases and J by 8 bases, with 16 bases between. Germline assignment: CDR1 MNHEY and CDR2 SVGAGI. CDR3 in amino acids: CASSLPAGRGYTF. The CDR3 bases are TGTGCCAGCAGCCTCCCCGCGGGGCGAGGCTACACCTTC.

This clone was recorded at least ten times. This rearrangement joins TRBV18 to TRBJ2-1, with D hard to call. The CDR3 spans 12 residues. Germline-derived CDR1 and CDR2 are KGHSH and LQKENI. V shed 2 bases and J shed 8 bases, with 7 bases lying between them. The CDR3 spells CASSPIGHEQFF. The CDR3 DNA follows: TGTGCCAGCTCACCAATTGGGCATGAGCAGTTCTTC.

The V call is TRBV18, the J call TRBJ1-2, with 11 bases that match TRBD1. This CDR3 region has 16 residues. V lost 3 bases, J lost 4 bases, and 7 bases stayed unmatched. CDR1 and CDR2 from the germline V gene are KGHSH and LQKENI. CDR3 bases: TGTGCCAGCTCACCTTCCGGGACAGGGGGTAGCTATGGCTACACCTTC. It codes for CASSPSGTGGSYGYTF.

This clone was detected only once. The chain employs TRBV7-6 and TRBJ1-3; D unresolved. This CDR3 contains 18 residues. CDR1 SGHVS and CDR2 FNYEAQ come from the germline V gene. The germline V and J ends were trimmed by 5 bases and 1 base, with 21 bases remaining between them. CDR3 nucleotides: TGTGCCAGCAGCGCCCGCCCGGGTCCCTCGGGGTCTGGAAACACCATATATTTT. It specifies CASSARPGPSGSGNTIYF.

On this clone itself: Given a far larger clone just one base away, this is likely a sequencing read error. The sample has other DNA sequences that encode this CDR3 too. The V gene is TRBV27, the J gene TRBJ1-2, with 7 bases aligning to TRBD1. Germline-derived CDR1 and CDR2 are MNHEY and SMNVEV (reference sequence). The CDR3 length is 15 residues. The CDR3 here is CASSLSQGVGYGYTF. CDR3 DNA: TGTGCCAGCAGTCTATCGCAGGGGGTGGGCTATGGCTACACCTTC.

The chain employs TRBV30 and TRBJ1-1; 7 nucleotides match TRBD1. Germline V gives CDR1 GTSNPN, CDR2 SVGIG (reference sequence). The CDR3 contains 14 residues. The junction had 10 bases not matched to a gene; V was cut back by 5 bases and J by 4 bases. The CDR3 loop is CAWEDRARGTEAFF. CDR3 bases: TGTGCCTGGGAAGACAGGGCCAGGGGCACTGAAGCTTTCTTT.

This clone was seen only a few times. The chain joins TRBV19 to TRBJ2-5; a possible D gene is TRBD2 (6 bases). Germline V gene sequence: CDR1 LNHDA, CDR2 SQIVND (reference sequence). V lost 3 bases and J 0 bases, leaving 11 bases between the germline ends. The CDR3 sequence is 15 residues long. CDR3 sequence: CASSMLRGNQETQYF. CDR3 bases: TGTGCCAGTAGTATGCTCCGGGGGAACCAAGAGACCCAGTACTTC. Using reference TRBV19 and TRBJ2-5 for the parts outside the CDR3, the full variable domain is DGGITQSPKYLFRKEGQNVTLSCEQNLNHDAMYWYRQDPGQGLRLIYYSQIVNDFQKGDIAEGYSVSREKKESFPLTVTSAQKNPTAFYLCASSMLRGNQETQYFGPGTRLLVL.

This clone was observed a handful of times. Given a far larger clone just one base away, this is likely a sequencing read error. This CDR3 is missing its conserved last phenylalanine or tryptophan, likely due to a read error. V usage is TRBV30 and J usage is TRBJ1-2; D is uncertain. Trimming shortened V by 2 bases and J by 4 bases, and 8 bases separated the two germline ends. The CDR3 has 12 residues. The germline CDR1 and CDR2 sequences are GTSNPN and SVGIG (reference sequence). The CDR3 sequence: CAWSRPTYGYTS. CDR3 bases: TGTGCCTGGAGTCGACCGACCTATGGCTACACCTCC.

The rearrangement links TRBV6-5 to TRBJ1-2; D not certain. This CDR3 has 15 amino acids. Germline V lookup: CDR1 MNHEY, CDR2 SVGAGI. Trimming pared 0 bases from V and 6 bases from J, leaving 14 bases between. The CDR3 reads CASSYSGSQTNGYTF. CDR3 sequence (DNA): TGTGCCAGCAGTTACTCGGGGAGCCAAACCAATGGCTACACCTTC.

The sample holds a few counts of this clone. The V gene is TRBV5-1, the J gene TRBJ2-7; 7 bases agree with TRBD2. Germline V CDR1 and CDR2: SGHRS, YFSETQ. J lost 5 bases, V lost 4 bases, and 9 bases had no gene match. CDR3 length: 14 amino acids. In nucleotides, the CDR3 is TGCGCCAGCAGCAGCGGGACTCCACCCAACGAGCAGTACTTC. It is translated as CASSSGTPPNEQYF.

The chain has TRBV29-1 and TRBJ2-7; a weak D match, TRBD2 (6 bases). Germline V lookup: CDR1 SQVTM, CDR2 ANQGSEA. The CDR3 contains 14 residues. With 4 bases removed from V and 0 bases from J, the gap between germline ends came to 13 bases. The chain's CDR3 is CSVAGSASSYEQYF. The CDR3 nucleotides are TGCAGCGTTGCCGGGAGCGCTAGCTCCTACGAGCAGTACTTC.

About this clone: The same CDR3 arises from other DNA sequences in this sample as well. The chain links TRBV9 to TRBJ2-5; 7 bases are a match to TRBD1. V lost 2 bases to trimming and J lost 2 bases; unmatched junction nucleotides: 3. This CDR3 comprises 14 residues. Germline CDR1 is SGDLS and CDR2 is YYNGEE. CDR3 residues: CASSVDRTQETQYF. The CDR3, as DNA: TGTGCCAGCAGCGTGGACAGGACTCAAGAGACCCAGTACTTC.

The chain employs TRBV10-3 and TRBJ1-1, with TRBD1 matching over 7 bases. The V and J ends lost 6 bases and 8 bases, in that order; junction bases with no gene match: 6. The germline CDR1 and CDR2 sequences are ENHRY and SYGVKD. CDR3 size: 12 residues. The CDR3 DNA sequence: TGTGCCATCAGCCCGACAGGGAGGGAAGCTTTCTTT. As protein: CAISPTGREAFF.

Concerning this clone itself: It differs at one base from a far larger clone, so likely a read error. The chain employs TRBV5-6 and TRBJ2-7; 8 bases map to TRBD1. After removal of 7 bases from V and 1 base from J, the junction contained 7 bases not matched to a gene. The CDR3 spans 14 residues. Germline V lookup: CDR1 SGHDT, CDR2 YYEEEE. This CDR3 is CASGGRQGSYEQYF. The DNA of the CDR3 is TGTGCCAGCGGCGGCCGACAGGGGTCCTACGAGCAGTACTTC.

The CDR3 DNA follows: TGTGCCAGCAGTTTACCACAGGGAAACATTCAGTACTTC. Residues: CASSLPQGNIQYF. This chain joins TRBV28 and TRBJ2-4, with D tentatively TRBD1 (6 bases). CDR1 is MDHEN, CDR2 SYDVKM, per germline. Trimming pared 2 bases from V and 6 bases from J, leaving 8 bases between. This CDR3 has 13 residues.

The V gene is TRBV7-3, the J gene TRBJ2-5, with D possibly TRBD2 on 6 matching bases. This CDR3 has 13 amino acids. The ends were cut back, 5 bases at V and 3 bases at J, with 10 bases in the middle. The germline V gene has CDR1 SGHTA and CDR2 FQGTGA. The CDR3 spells CASSQTREETQYF. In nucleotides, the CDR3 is TGTGCCAGCAGCCAGACTAGGGAAGAGACCCAGTACTTC.

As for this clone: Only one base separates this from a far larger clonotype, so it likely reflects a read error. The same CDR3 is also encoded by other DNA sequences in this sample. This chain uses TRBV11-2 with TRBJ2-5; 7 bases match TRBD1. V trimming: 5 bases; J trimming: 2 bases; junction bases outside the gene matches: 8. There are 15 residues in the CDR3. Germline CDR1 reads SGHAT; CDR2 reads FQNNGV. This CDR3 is CASSLAGTAQETQYF. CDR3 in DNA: TGTGCCAGCAGCCTAGCCGGGACAGCTCAAGAGACCCAGTACTTC.

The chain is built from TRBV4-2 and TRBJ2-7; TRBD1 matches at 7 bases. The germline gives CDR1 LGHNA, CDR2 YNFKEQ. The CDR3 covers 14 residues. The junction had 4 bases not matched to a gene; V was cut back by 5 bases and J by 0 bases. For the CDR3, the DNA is TGTGCCAGCAGCATAGGACAGGTCTCCTACGAGCAGTACTTC. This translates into CASSIGQVSYEQYF.

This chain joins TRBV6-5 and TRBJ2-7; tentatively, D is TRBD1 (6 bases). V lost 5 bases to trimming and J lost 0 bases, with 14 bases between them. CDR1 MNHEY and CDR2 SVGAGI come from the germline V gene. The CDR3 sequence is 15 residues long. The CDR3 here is CASSLGTSHSYEQYF. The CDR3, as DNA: TGTGCCAGCAGTCTCGGGACATCGCACTCCTACGAGCAGTACTTC.

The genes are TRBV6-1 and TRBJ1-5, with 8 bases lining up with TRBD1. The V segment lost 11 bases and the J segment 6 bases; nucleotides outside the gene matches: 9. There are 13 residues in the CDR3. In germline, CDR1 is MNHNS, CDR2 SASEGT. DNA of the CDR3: TGTGCCGCGAACACAGGGGGAGGTCAGCCCCAGCATTTT. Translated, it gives CAANTGGGQPQHF.

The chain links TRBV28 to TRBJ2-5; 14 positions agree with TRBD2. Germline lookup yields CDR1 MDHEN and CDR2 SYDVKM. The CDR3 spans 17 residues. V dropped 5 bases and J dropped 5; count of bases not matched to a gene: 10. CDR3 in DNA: TGTGCCAGCAGTCCGGGACTAGCGGGAGATGGGGGGGAGACCCAGTACTTC. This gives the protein CASSPGLAGDGGETQYF.